The clone carrying this TCR beta chain was found a few times. These data come from a study of OX40 agonist ivuxolimab in advanced cancers. Profiling relied on immunoSEQ multiplex PCR, and the TCRdb table lists in-frame clones only, not all of them. This repertoire shows about 73,000 clones, about 92% found once; its top ten account for roughly a tenth. CDR3 size: 15 residues. V lost 8 bases, J lost 1 base, and 16 bases lay in between. CDR1 and CDR2 (germline): MGHRA, YSYEKL. Here the sequenced sample was CD4+ or CD8+ T cells sorted from blood, taken in a trial of the OX40 agonist ivuxolimab. The clonotype comes from an adult with an advanced solid tumor such as melanoma, head and neck, liver or kidney cancer. The rearrangement uses TRBV4-1 and TRBJ2-3; TRBD1 might be the D (6 bases). The CDR3 loop is CASGMRQEGTDTQYF. In DNA, the CDR3 is TGCGCCAGCGGAATGAGACAGGAGGGCACAGATACGCAGTATTTT.